Below, 13 T cell receptor beta chains from the same sample are listed, as sequenced in a study of OX40 agonist ivuxolimab in advanced cancers. Produced via immunoSEQ multiplex PCR; TCRdb's table is partial and in-frame only. This table has 85,000 to 100,000 clones, around 87% appearing once. Sequenced material: CD4+ or CD8+ T cells sorted from blood, taken in a trial of the OX40 agonist ivuxolimab. The receptors here all came from an adult with an advanced solid tumor such as melanoma, head and neck, liver or kidney cancer.

V and J are TRBV6-4 and TRBJ1-2; TRBD1 agrees at 8 bases. CDR3 length equals 15 residues. Unmatched junction bases numbered 6, after V lost 6 bases and J lost 0 bases. Germline V lookup: CDR1 MRHNA, CDR2 SNTAGT. CDR3 protein: CASRGGTGPNYGYTF. For the CDR3, the DNA is TGTGCCAGCAGGGGGGGGACAGGCCCTAACTATGGCTACACCTTC.

This clone was detected a few times. The gene calls are TRBV10-3 and TRBJ1-1, with 7 bases identical to TRBD1. The CDR3 covers 14 residues. V was clipped by 10 bases and J by 0 bases; unmatched bases: 8. Germline V gene data show CDR1 as ENHRY and CDR2 as SYGVKD. CDR3 bases: TGTGCCAGTACAACAGGGGACTTGAACACTGAAGCTTTCTTT. It translates to CASTTGDLNTEAFF.

The chain joins TRBV7-2 to TRBJ1-2; 10 positions agree with TRBD1. Germline V lookup: CDR1 SGHTA, CDR2 FQGNSA. V dropped 5 bases and J dropped 6; count of bases not matched to a gene: 9. This CDR3 comprises 15 residues. The CDR3 region is CASSVDRGQRHGYTF. CDR3 in DNA: TGTGCCAGCAGCGTAGACAGGGGGCAGAGGCATGGCTACACCTTC.

CDR3 loop: CASSVGRLATQYF. CDR3 DNA sequence: TGTGCCAGCAGCGTTGGGCGCCTTGCTACGCAGTATTTT. The gene calls are TRBV9 and TRBJ2-3; D gene unclear. The CDR3 loop spans 13 amino acids. CDR1 and CDR2 (germline): SGDLS, YYNGEE. Trimming pared 2 bases from V and 8 bases from J, leaving 12 bases between.

V gene TRBV27 combines with J gene TRBJ1-2, with 9 bases lining up with TRBD1. J gave up 4 bases and V 5 bases, and 11 bases lay outside the gene matches. This CDR3 is built from 16 residues. The V gene's germline CDR1 is MNHEY and CDR2 SMNVEV (reference sequence). The CDR3 sequence is CASSPTTGGAVYGYTF. CDR3 bases: TGTGCCAGCAGTCCCACTACAGGGGGCGCCGTCTATGGCTACACCTTC.

J is TRBJ1-4 and V is TRBV4-2; D is perhaps TRBD1 (5 bases). Deletions cut 5 bases from V and 8 bases from J, with 21 bases between. CDR3 length: 16 residues. Germline V gives CDR1 LGHNA, CDR2 YNFKEQ. CDR3 protein: CASSSRDPGLPEKLFF. Here the CDR3 DNA reads TGTGCCAGCAGCTCAAGAGATCCGGGACTCCCAGAAAAACTGTTTTTT.

The chain carries TRBV19 and TRBJ2-2, with D possibly being TRBD2 (6 bases). Germline assignment: CDR1 LNHDA and CDR2 SQIVND (reference sequence). This CDR3 spans 15 amino acids. V lost 5 bases, J lost 3 bases, and 13 bases lay in between. The CDR3 nucleotides are TGTGCCAGTAGTTCCACGGGGAGGTACACCGGGGAGCTGTTTTTT. This sequence encodes CASSSTGRYTGELFF.

This clone was counted once. The chain couples TRBV6-5 to TRBJ2-7, with 7 bases that match TRBD2. The CDR3 has 13 amino acids. Germline CDR1 reads MNHEY; CDR2 reads SVGAGI. Losses at the gene ends were 6 bases for V and 4 bases for J; bases not matched to a gene: 6. In DNA form, the CDR3 reads TGTGCCAGCAGCCGGGGAGGGAGGTACGAGCAGTACGTC. It yields the protein CASSRGGRYEQYV.

The chain combines TRBV9 with TRBJ2-3, with TRBD2 matching 8 bases. The CDR3 spans 16 residues. CDR1 SGDLS and CDR2 YYNGEE come from the germline V gene. Trimming cost V 1 base and J 1 base; bases outside gene matches: 5. CDR3 nucleotide sequence: TGTGCCAGCAGCGTAAATCGGGAGGGGGGCACAGATACGCAGTATTTT. It translates to CASSVNREGGTDTQYF.

This chain links TRBV7-9 with TRBJ2-5; the D gene is possibly TRBD1 (5 bases). Germline V CDR1 and CDR2: SEHNR, FQNEAQ (reference sequence). The CDR3 extends over 16 amino acids. Trimming stripped 3 bases from V and 3 bases from J, with 17 bases between. The CDR3 region is CASSFLSGQAEETQYF. In DNA, the CDR3 is TGTGCCAGCAGCTTCCTCTCAGGGCAGGCCGAAGAGACCCAGTACTTC. The entire variable domain, with the rest obtained from reference TRBV7-9 and TRBJ2-5, is as follows: DTGVSQNPRHKITKRGQNVTFRCDPISEHNRLYWYRQTLGQGPEFLTYFQNEAQLEKSRLLSDRFSAERPKGSFSTLEIQRTEQGDSAMYLCASSFLSGQAEETQYFGPGTRLLVL.

The gene calls are TRBV28 and TRBJ2-7; no definite D call. Germline CDR1 and CDR2: MDHEN and SYDVKM. The CDR3 spans 14 residues. V lost 7 bases and J 4 bases, leaving 17 bases between the germline ends. The CDR3 loop reads CASTLETAPYEQYF. CDR3 DNA sequence: TGTGCCAGCACCCTAGAGACGGCTCCTTACGAGCAGTACTTC.

CDR3 coding DNA: TGTGCCAGCAGCTTAGTATTGAGGGAAGATGAGCAGTTCTTC. Protein sequence: CASSLVLREDEQFF. The chain is built from TRBV7-9 and TRBJ2-1; maybe TRBD2 (5 bases). This CDR3 region has 14 residues. Germline V gene data show CDR1 as SEHNR and CDR2 as FQNEAQ (reference sequence). V was cut by 1 base and J by 8 bases, with 12 bases left in between. The whole variable domain, remainder taken from reference TRBV7-9 and TRBJ2-1, is DTGVSQNPRHKITKRGQNVTFRCDPISEHNRLYWYRQTLGQGPEFLTYFQNEAQLEKSRLLSDRFSAERPKGSFSTLEIQRTEQGDSAMYLCASSLVLREDEQFFGPGTRLTVL.

In this sample, this clone turned up once. V and J are TRBV19 and TRBJ2-5; D is perhaps TRBD1 (6 bases). Trimming cost V 0 bases and J 2 bases, with 10 bases left between them. The germline V gene encodes CDR1 LNHDA and CDR2 SQIVND (reference sequence). The CDR3 is made up of 15 amino acids. CDR3 sequence (DNA): TGTGCCAGTAGTATAGATCCCCAGGGGCAAGAGACCCAGTACTTC. It yields the protein CASSIDPQGQETQYF.